The 18 T cell receptor beta chains below all came from one sample that was sequenced in a study of monozygotic twins with inflammatory bowel disease. TCRdb re-called the 5' RACE reads and gives one entry per CDR3 protein, without DNA. This table lists about 210,000 distinct CDR3 sequences. Sequenced input: blood. Every receptor here comes from a human donor with ulcerative colitis or Crohn's disease, or a healthy co-twin of an affected twin (not recorded which).

The CDR3 sequence: CASSTGGAQNSPLHF. The rearrangement uses TRBV7-3 and TRBJ1-6; checking the TCRdb D call of TRBD1 is not possible without DNA. Germline lookup yields CDR1 SGHTA and CDR2 FQGTGA. CDR3 length: 15 amino acids.

The V and J genes are TRBV7-8 and TRBJ2-3. The CDR3 consists of 16 residues. Germline CDR1 is SGHVS and CDR2 is FQNEAQ. This chain's CDR3 is CASSFAGRAGTDTQYF. The full variable domain, completed using reference TRBV7-8 and TRBJ2-3, is GAGVSQSPRYKVAKRGQDVALRCDPISGHVSLFWYQQALGQGPEFLTYFQNEAQLDKSGLPSDRFFAERPEGSVSTLKIQRTQQEDSAVYLCASSFAGRAGTDTQYFGPGTRLTVL.

V is TRBV20-1 and J is TRBJ2-7; TCRdb names TRBD2, which stays unverified in the absence of DNA. Germline V lookup: CDR1 DFQATT, CDR2 SNEGSKA (reference sequence). The CDR3 contains 15 residues. The CDR3 sequence: CSARPRLLAGNEQYF.

This rearrangement joins TRBV11-1 to TRBJ1-3; the TCRdb D gene call, TRBD1, has no DNA to confirm it. The V gene's germline CDR1 is SGHAT and CDR2 FQDESV (reference sequence). The CDR3 runs 16 residues. The CDR3 loop is CASSAHGTGTGNTIYF.

The V call is TRBV19, the J call TRBJ2-7; TCRdb gives TRBD1 as the D gene, but with no DNA this cannot be confirmed. This CDR3 is 14 amino acids long. Germline CDR1 is LNHDA and CDR2 is SQIVND (reference sequence). CDR3 amino acids: CASSPRQHSYEQYF.

The chain joins TRBV30 to TRBJ2-7; TCRdb's D gene call, TRBD2, goes unchecked for lack of DNA. The CDR3 is 14 residues long. Germline V CDR1 and CDR2: GTSNPN, SVGIG (reference sequence). CDR3: CAWRLAGHSSEQYF. The full variable domain, with the rest looked up from reference TRBV30 and TRBJ2-7, is SQTIHQWPATLVQPVGSPLSLECTVEGTSNPNLYWYRQAAGRGLQLLFYSVGIGQISSEVPQNLSASRPQDRQFILSSKKLLLSDSGFYLCAWRLAGHSSEQYFGPGTRLTVT.

The chain recombines TRBV18 with TRBJ1-2; TCRdb returns TRBD1, unconfirmable since there is no DNA. Per the germline V gene, CDR1 is KGHSH and CDR2 is LQKENI. This CDR3 spans 15 amino acids. CDR3 in amino acids: CASSPDPTGIYGYTF.

The V gene is TRBV29-1, the J gene TRBJ2-2; TCRdb reports TRBD1, a call that lacks DNA to check it against. This CDR3 region has 15 residues. Germline loops: CDR1 SQVTM, CDR2 ANQGSEA. CDR3 protein: CSVDPRGAGTGELFF.

The chain has TRBV6-1 and TRBJ1-1; TCRdb's D call of TRBD1 is untestable without DNA. Germline CDR1 is MNHNS and CDR2 is SASEGT. The CDR3 covers 17 residues. The CDR3 loop is CASSEAGVRKGRTEAFF.

This sequence joins TRBV7-2 and TRBJ2-2; TCRdb calls TRBD1, which cannot be checked without DNA. CDR1 SGHTA and CDR2 FQGNSA come from the germline V gene. This CDR3 is 15 amino acids long. CDR3 protein: CASHLTGRYTGELFF.

The chain's CDR3 is CASSSSGTTDTQYF. V and J are TRBV7-3 and TRBJ2-3; the TRBD2 assignment by TCRdb is unverifiable without DNA. Germline CDR1 and CDR2: SGHTA and FQGTGA. The CDR3 sequence is 14 residues long.

The rearrangement uses TRBV20-1 and TRBJ1-5. This CDR3 has 15 residues. Germline V lookup: CDR1 DFQATT, CDR2 SNEGSKA (reference sequence). CDR3 amino acids: CSARDGQMGNQPQHF.

The chain couples TRBV20-1 to TRBJ2-2; TCRdb picks TRBD1, but there is no DNA to check that call. The length of the CDR3 is 18 residues. Germline CDR1 DFQATT, CDR2 SNEGSKA (reference sequence). The CDR3 spells CSATIRDRVFANTGELFF.

This sequence joins TRBV11-3 and TRBJ2-1; TCRdb's D gene call, TRBD1, goes unchecked for lack of DNA. The CDR3 has 14 amino acids. Per the germline V gene, CDR1 is SGHNT and CDR2 is YENEEA. The CDR3 loop reads CASSLVGAGNEQFF.

The chain is built from TRBV11-2 and TRBJ2-1; TCRdb's D call of TRBD1 is untestable without DNA. This CDR3 comprises 15 residues. Germline V CDR1 and CDR2: SGHAT, FQNNGV. The CDR3 is CASSWEDRGRNEQFF.

The chain links TRBV9 to TRBJ2-1. Per the germline V gene, CDR1 is SGDLS and CDR2 is YYNGEE. The CDR3 spans 14 residues. The CDR3 here is CASSVDAFNNEQFF.

The CDR3 region is CASSQASGQGHEQYF. The rearrangement links TRBV14 to TRBJ2-7; TCRdb calls TRBD1, which cannot be checked without DNA. This CDR3 comprises 15 residues. Germline V gene sequence: CDR1 SGHDN, CDR2 FVKESK.

The V gene is TRBV29-1, the J gene TRBJ2-4; the TRBD2 assignment by TCRdb is unverifiable without DNA. This CDR3 comprises 13 residues. Per the germline V gene, CDR1 is SQVTM and CDR2 is ANQGSEA. CDR3 in amino acids: CSVALDPKNIQYF.